This paragraph covers one T cell receptor (beta chain) sequence. This entry belongs to a study of cytomegalovirus exposure and HLA in healthy donors. Trimming took 6 bases from V and 3 from J, leaving 11 bases between them. CDR3 length equals 13 residues. CDR1 and CDR2 (germline): SNHLY, FYNNEI. The PCR used 60 Vbeta and 13 Jbeta primers. The data were produced by immunoSEQ multiplex PCR, yet TCRdb's version contains in-frame clones alone and is incomplete. The repertoire holds some 100,000 clones, with 74% as singletons. This TCR was recovered from a woman aged 50 to 60 in good health and CMV-seropositive. The rearrangement uses TRBV2 and TRBJ2-5; D might be TRBD2 (7 bases). The sample consisted of PBMCs. The CDR3 sequence: CASSGGGEETQYF. CDR3 in DNA: TGTGCCAGCAGCGGAGGGGGGGAAGAGACCCAGTACTTC.